This TCR beta chain was documented in a study of metastatic and nonmetastatic thyroid tumors. Study in general: Comparison of repertoires was carried out across blood and tumor or nodule tissue from malignant and benign thyroid patients.

Points from the study as a whole: The study reportedly found significantly higher TCR beta diversity in malignant thyroid tumors than benign nodules, in blood and tumor.

Ten or more counts support this clone. Antigen specificity is unknown. The CDR3 length is 15 residues. V was cut by 5 bases and J by 3 bases, with 15 bases left in between. Looked up from germline, CDR1 is LGHDT and CDR2 is YNNKEL (reference sequence). Source study methods: Built for papillary thyroid cancer, a distant-metastasis classifier drew on CDR3 differences across clinicopathological groups. Via MiXCR, TCRdb re-called the PCR reads. Here the V and J calls rest on TCRdb's processing, not on the authors' analysis. The table has some 33,000 clones, around 7% seen once. Not a single patient had been given any form of treatment at any point before undergoing thyroid surgery.

This chain joins TRBV3-1 and TRBJ2-3; D ambiguous. The sequencing sample was made of blood. The origin of this receptor is a female donor with papillary thyroid cancer or a benign thyroid nodule (not recorded which). Some clones in this sample may be carry-over from other donors' samples. Written as DNA, the CDR3 is TGTGCCAGCAGCTTCCAGGTCCGTTCTACAGATACGCAGTATTTT. Encoded protein: CASSFQVRSTDTQYF.